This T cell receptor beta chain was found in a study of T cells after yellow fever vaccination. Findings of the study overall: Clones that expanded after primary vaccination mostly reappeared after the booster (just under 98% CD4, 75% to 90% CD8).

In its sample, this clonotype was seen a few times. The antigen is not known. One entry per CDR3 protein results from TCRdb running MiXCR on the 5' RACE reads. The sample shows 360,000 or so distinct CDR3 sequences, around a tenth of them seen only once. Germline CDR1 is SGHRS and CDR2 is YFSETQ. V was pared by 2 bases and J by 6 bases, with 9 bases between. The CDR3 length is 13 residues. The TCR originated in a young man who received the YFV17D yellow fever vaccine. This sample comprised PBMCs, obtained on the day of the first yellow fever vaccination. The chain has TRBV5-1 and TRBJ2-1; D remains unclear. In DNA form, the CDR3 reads TGCGCCAGCAGCTTAACCAGCGTCAATGAGCAGTTCTTC. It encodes CASSLTSVNEQFF.